This is a list of T cell receptor beta chains from one sample in a study of shared T cell receptors in the human thymus. Profiled with immunoSEQ multiplex PCR; TCRdb holds only in-frame clones, not every one. The table has roughly 710,000 clones, approximately 85% seen once. These data are also associated with another study on human thymus T cells.

What was sequenced was thymocytes. Receptor source: a girl less than two years old with a congenital heart defect. Both conserved end residues are part of each CDR3. A D gene is named only where the DNA matches it firmly. A clone size is listed for some rows: how often the clone was seen (once, few, many), or a class if it is expanded.

j_call,clone_size,cdr3_length,v_call,d_call,cdr3_aa,cdr3_nt
TRBJ2-5,-,14,TRBV28,TRBD1,CASSPDRASETQYF,TGTGCCAGCAGCCCGGACAGGGCATCCGAGACCCAGTACTTC
TRBJ2-1,-,15,TRBV5-4,TRBD2,CAIRERGGPYNEQFF,TGTGCCATACGGGAGCGGGGGGGCCCCTACAATGAGCAGTTCTTC
TRBJ2-2,-,15,TRBV7-4,TRBD1,CASSFDRGKTGELFF,TGTGCCAGCAGCTTCGACAGGGGGAAAACCGGGGAGCTGTTTTTT
TRBJ2-2,-,15,TRBV6-6,-,CASSFRGAYTGELFF,TGTGCCAGCAGTTTTCGGGGGGCCTACACCGGGGAGCTGTTTTTT
TRBJ2-7,-,13,TRBV27,TRBD1,CASRGQGRNEQYF,TGTGCCAGCAGGGGACAGGGCCGAAACGAGCAGTACTTC
TRBJ2-1,-,16,TRBV30,TRBD2,CAWRPVAGVSYNEQFF,TGTGCCTGGCGCCCTGTAGCGGGGGTGTCCTACAATGAGCAGTTCTTC
TRBJ2-2,-,18,TRBV12-5,TRBD1,CASGHRDRGKEDTGELFF,TGTGCTAGTGGCCACCGGGACAGGGGAAAAGAGGACACCGGGGAGCTGTTTTTT
TRBJ2-7,-,12,TRBV18,-,CASSPAGYEQYF,TGTGCCAGCTCACCCGCAGGTTACGAGCAGTACTTC
TRBJ1-4,-,12,TRBV7-8,-,CASSYGREKLFF,TGTGCCAGCAGCTACGGCAGGGAAAAACTGTTTTTT
TRBJ2-7,-,15,TRBV5-6,TRBD1,CASSPGTAATYEQYF,TGTGCCAGCTCCCCCGGGACAGCGGCAACCTACGAGCAGTACTTC
TRBJ1-2,-,15,TRBV6-5,-,CASSYSGRINYGYTF,TGTGCCAGCAGTTACTCGGGCAGGATAAACTATGGCTACACCTTC
TRBJ2-7,-,14,TRBV7-3,TRBD2,CASSLLAGFHEQYF,TGTGCCAGCAGCTTACTAGCGGGGTTCCACGAGCAGTACTTC
TRBJ2-4,few,16,TRBV2,TRBD2,CASREIAGASKNIQYF,TGTGCCAGCAGAGAAATAGCGGGGGCATCCAAAAACATTCAGTACTTC